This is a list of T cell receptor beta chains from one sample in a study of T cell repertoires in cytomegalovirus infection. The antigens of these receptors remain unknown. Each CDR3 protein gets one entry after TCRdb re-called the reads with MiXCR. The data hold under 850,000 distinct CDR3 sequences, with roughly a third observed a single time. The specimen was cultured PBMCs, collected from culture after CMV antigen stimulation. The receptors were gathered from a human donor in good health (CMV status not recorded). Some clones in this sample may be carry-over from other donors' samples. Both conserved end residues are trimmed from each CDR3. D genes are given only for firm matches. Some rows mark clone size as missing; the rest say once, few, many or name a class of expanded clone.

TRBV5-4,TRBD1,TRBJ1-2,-,ASSLPGTANYGYT
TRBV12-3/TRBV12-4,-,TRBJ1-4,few,ASSSMTNEKLF
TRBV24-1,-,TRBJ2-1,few,ATSAPGRYEQF
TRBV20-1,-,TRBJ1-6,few,SARGQQDSYNSPLH
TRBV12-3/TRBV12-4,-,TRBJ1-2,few,ASSLGAHNYGYT
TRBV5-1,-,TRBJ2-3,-,ASSLEGRDTQY
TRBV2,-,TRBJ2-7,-,ASSEPDLYSYEQY
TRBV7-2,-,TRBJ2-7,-,ASSLGALGYEQY
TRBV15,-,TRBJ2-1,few,ATSSPRGSEQF
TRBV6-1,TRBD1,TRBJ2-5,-,ASSQTDRGRETQY
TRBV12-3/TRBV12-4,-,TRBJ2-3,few,ASSPFSRGVLY
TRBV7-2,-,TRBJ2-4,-,ASRGLEAQGGNIQY
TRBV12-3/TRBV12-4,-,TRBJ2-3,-,ASRKTGTSTDTQY
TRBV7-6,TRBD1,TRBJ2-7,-,ASSQRPGQVPYEQY
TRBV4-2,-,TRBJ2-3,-,ASSQGTPTSTDTQY
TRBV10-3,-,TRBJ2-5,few,AISEPRETQY
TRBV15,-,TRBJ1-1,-,ATSRDWARGNTEAF
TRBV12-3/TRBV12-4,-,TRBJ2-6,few,ASNLLGSGANVLT